This TCR beta chain appears in the sequencing data of a study of blood T cell repertoires in COVID-19. Clones were read by immunoSEQ multiplex PCR, and TCRdb kept only the in-frame ones, dropping some. The sample contains about 240,000 clones, 75% to 85% of which appear only once. The CDR3 consists of 14 residues. CDR1 GTSNPN and CDR2 SVGIG come from the germline V gene (reference sequence). Trimming removed 1 base from V and 8 bases from J; junction bases left unmatched: 3. The V call is TRBV30, the J call TRBJ1-6, with TRBD1 matching 9 bases. Material: peripheral blood. The receptor was isolated from a woman of 80 years or more with COVID-19, enrolled during active disease. CDR3 loop: CAWSARTGDSPLHF. In DNA, the CDR3 is TGTGCCTGGAGTGCAAGGACAGGGGATTCACCCCTCCACTTT.